Below, one T cell receptor (beta chain) is given with its context. Its antigen remains unknown. This specimen comes from a study of Ad26.COV2.S vaccination and SARS-CoV-2 variants. General study results and limits: Following vaccination, spike-specific CD8+ and CD4+ T cell responses reportedly exhibited substantial breadth.

TCRdb's table, derived via immunoSEQ multiplex PCR, lists solely in-frame clones and lacks some. The sample carries about 350,000 clones, about nine tenths recorded once. Treatment noted: approximately 18 received Ad26.COV2.S at low or high dose, single or two shots; about 5 received placebo; per-sample allocation not given. Day 63 after the first vaccine or placebo injection was the time point for sampling. The specimen was peripheral blood, collected in a trial of Ad26.COV2.S vaccine versus placebo. This TCR came from a person between 18 and 65 years old who received the Ad26.COV2.S COVID-19 vaccine or a placebo.

CDR3 sequence (DNA): TGTGCCAGCAGTGAAAAGTCAGGCGTCTACAATGAGCAGTTCTTC. It yields the protein CASSEKSGVYNEQFF. The gene calls are TRBV2 and TRBJ2-1; D is unresolved. Germline values: CDR1 SNHLY, CDR2 FYNNEI. This CDR3 contains 15 residues. The ends were cut back, 2 bases at V and 3 bases at J, with 11 bases in the middle.